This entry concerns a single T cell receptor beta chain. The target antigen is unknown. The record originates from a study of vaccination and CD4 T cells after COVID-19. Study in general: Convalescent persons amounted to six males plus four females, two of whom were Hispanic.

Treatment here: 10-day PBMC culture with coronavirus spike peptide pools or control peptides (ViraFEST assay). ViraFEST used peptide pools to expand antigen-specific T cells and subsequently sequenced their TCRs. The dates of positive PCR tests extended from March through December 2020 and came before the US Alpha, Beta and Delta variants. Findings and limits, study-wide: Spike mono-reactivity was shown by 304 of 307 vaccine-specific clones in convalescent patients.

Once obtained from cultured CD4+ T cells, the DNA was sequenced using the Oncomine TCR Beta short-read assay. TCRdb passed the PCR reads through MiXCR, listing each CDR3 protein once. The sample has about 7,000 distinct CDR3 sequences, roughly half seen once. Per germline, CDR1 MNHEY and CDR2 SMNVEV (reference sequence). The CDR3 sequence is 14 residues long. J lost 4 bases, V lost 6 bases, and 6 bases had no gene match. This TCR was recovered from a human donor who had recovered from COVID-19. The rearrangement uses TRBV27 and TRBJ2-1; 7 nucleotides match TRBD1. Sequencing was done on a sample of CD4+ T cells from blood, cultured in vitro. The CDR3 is CASSLGQLYNEQFF. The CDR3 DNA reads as TGTGCCAGCAGCCTGGGACAGTTATACAATGAGCAGTTCTTC.